The 29 T cell receptor beta chains in this list originate from one sample, sequenced in a study of blood T cell repertoires in COVID-19. Data came from immunoSEQ multiplex PCR; TCRdb stores just in-frame clones and leaves some out. The sample records 350,000 or so clones, 92% being singletons. Sequenced material: PBMCs or T cells enriched from blood (not recorded which). The origin of the receptors is a woman aged 25 to 39 who had recovered from COVID-19.

The rearrangement links TRBV6-5 to TRBJ1-4, with a weak D call TRBD1 (5 bases). The CDR3 loop spans 14 amino acids. Trimming took 4 bases from V and 8 from J, leaving 14 bases between them. The germline CDR1 and CDR2 sequences are MNHEY and SVGAGI. The CDR3 loop is CASSWRGKHEKLFF. The CDR3 coding sequence is TGTGCCAGCAGTTGGCGGGGGAAACACGAAAAACTGTTTTTT.

This chain links TRBV18 with TRBJ2-4; TRBD1 might be the D (5 bases). The CDR3 extends over 14 amino acids. V was pared by 2 bases and J by 7 bases, with 12 bases between. Germline loops: CDR1 KGHSH, CDR2 LQKENI. As DNA, the CDR3 is TGTGCCAGCTCACCAGTAGGGGATGAGAACATTCAGTACTTC. Encoded protein: CASSPVGDENIQYF.

CDR3 region: CATLVDTRNYGYTF. The CDR3 DNA reads TGTGCCACCCTGGTGGACACGAGAAACTATGGCTACACCTTC. The chain joins TRBV10-3 to TRBJ1-2; the D gene is possibly TRBD1 (5 bases). Trimming removed 10 bases from V and 2 bases from J, with 17 bases in between. The germline V gene encodes CDR1 ENHRY and CDR2 SYGVKD. The CDR3 covers 14 residues.

The V and J genes are TRBV28 and TRBJ2-1; possibly TRBD2 for D (6 bases). Germline V gene data show CDR1 as MDHEN and CDR2 as SYDVKM. This CDR3 is 11 amino acids long. Trimming removed 6 bases from V and 9 bases from J, with 9 bases in between. The CDR3 is CASSPGGEQFF. The CDR3 DNA reads as TGTGCCAGCAGCCCCGGGGGTGAGCAGTTCTTC. The full variable domain, completed using reference TRBV28 and TRBJ2-1, is DVKVTQSSRYLVKRTGEKVFLECVQDMDHENMFWYRQDPGLGLRLIYFSYDVKMKEKGDIPEGYSVSREKKERFSLILESASTNQTSMYLCASSPGGEQFFGPGTRLTVL.

This chain uses TRBV3-1 (or the pseudogene TRBV3-2) with TRBJ2-6; 7 bases line up with TRBD2. The length of the CDR3 is 19 residues. Germline trimming cut 5 bases from V and 0 bases from J; bases unmatched to any gene: 13. CDR1 is LGHDT and CDR2 is YNNKEL in the germline V gene (reference sequence). CDR3 amino acids: CASSSYLQRGLSGANVLTF. CDR3 DNA: TGTGCCAGCAGCTCCTACTTACAGCGGGGTCTCTCTGGGGCCAACGTCCTGACTTTC.

The CDR3 DNA reads as TGTGCCAGCAGCATACAGGGAAGGAGATATAGCAATCAGCCCCAGCATTTT. Encoded protein: CASSIQGRRYSNQPQHF. This chain joins TRBV27 and TRBJ1-5, with a possible D match to TRBD1 (6 bases). Deletions cut 6 bases from V and 0 bases from J, with 18 bases between. The V gene's germline CDR1 is MNHEY and CDR2 SMNVEV (reference sequence). The CDR3 sequence is 17 residues long.

V usage is TRBV6-5 and J usage is TRBJ1-2; a weak D match, TRBD1 (5 bases). Germline assignment: CDR1 MNHEY and CDR2 SVGAGI. The CDR3 has 12 residues. V was trimmed by 4 bases and J by 7 bases, leaving 10 bases between them. As DNA, the CDR3 is TGTGCCAGCAGTTCTTCCAGGGTTGGCTACACCTTC. Its protein product is CASSSSRVGYTF.

The V and J genes are TRBV24-1 and TRBJ1-5; D ambiguous. CDR1 KGHDR and CDR2 SFDVKD come from the germline V gene. V lost 4 bases and J lost 3, with 9 bases in between. This CDR3 spans 14 amino acids. Written as DNA, the CDR3 is TGTGCCACCAGTGACCCTAGGAACAATCAGCCCCAGCATTTT. Encoded protein: CATSDPRNNQPQHF.

The V gene is TRBV14, the J gene TRBJ2-2; D perhaps matches TRBD2 (6 bases). V lost 2 bases to trimming and J lost 7 bases, with 8 bases between them. Germline V gives CDR1 SGHDN, CDR2 FVKESK. The CDR3 is made up of 13 amino acids. As DNA, the CDR3 is TGTGCCAGCAGCCAATTCGGGGGCGGGGAGCTGTTTTTT. Its translation: CASSQFGGGELFF.

This clone was counted a single time. The V gene is TRBV15, the J gene TRBJ2-3; 11 bases align to TRBD2. This CDR3 has 15 residues. Germline V CDR1 and CDR2: LNHNV, YYDKDF (reference sequence). V trimming: 11 bases; J trimming: 1 base; junction bases outside the gene matches: 8. The CDR3 here is CASQGGLAGTDTQYF. The CDR3 DNA reads as TGTGCCTCCCAGGGGGGACTAGCGGGCACAGATACGCAGTATTTT.

The J gene is TRBJ2-1, the V gene TRBV11-1, with D perhaps TRBD2 (7 bases). The CDR3 loop spans 15 amino acids. V dropped 4 bases and J dropped 7 bases, with 17 bases sitting between them. Germline assignment: CDR1 SGHAT and CDR2 FQDESV (reference sequence). Here the CDR3 DNA reads TGTGCCAGCAGCTCGGGGGGCAATGTCAAAAATGAGCAGTTCTTC. Residues: CASSSGGNVKNEQFF.

This chain joins TRBV5-1 and TRBJ2-7, with 9 bases that match TRBD1. There are 14 residues in the CDR3. Germline CDR1 and CDR2: SGHRS and YFSETQ. V was clipped by 4 bases and J by 4 bases; unmatched bases: 6. CDR3 sequence (DNA): TGCGCCAGCAGCCCCGGGACAGGGCTATACGAGCAGTACTTC. Its protein product is CASSPGTGLYEQYF.

The J gene is TRBJ2-4, the V gene TRBV5-1; a possible D gene is TRBD2 (6 bases). V was shortened by 1 base and J by 0 bases, with 8 bases between the two germline ends. CDR3 length: 15 residues. In germline, CDR1 is SGHRS, CDR2 YFSETQ. CDR3 sequence (DNA): TGCGCCAGCAGCTTGTCGGGACTAGCCAAAAACATTCAGTACTTC. Its protein product is CASSLSGLAKNIQYF.

This chain links TRBV5-4 with TRBJ1-2; D uncertain. The CDR3 is 14 residues long. From germline, CDR1 is SGHNT and CDR2 YYREEE (reference sequence). With 0 bases removed from V and 8 bases from J, the gap between germline ends came to 14 bases. CDR3 nucleotides: TGTGCCAGCAGCTTGGCCGGGGAGGGAAGGGGCTACACCTTC. Translation gives CASSLAGEGRGYTF. Variable domain in full (rest from reference TRBV5-4 and TRBJ1-2): ETGVTQSPTHLIKTRGQQVTLRCSSQSGHNTVSWYQQALGQGPQFIFQYYREEENGRGNFPPRFSGLQFPNYSSELNVNALELDDSALYLCASSLAGEGRGYTFGSGTRLTVV.

V is TRBV9 and J is TRBJ1-2; no clear D. CDR3 length: 16 amino acids. CDR1 is SGDLS, CDR2 YYNGEE, per germline. The ends were cut back, 3 bases at V and 2 bases at J, with 17 bases in the middle. For the CDR3, the DNA is TGTGCCAGCAGCGGCGTGCGGGGTAGGCAAAACTATGGCTACACCTTC. It codes for CASSGVRGRQNYGYTF.

J is TRBJ2-2 and V is TRBV4-3; D possibly corresponds to TRBD1 (6 bases). CDR3 length: 17 amino acids. V was shortened by 0 bases and J by 2 bases, with 13 bases between the two germline ends. Germline lookup yields CDR1 LGHNA and CDR2 YSLEER. The CDR3 protein is CASSQDQRGHNTGELFF. The CDR3 nucleotides are TGCGCCAGCAGCCAAGATCAGAGGGGACACAACACCGGGGAGCTGTTTTTT.

The rearrangement links TRBV5-3 to TRBJ2-7; perhaps TRBD2 as D (6 bases). TRBV5-3 qualifies as an ORF whose function is uncertain. Trimming shortened V by 4 bases and J by 7 bases, and 21 bases separated the two germline ends. This CDR3 is built from 15 residues. The CDR3 is CARSRYGTPPGEQYF. The CDR3 DNA follows: TGTGCCAGAAGCCGATACGGGACTCCGCCTGGAGAGCAGTACTTC.

This clone was recorded once. The chain combines TRBV4-1 with TRBJ2-2; TRBD1 aligns across 8 bases. Germline CDR1 is MGHRA and CDR2 is YSYEKL. CDR3 length: 14 residues. After removal of 5 bases from V and 5 bases from J, the junction contained 4 bases not matched to a gene. The CDR3 here is CASSDRGRTGELFF. The DNA of the CDR3 is TGCGCCAGCAGCGACAGGGGCCGTACCGGGGAGCTGTTTTTT.

The CDR3 nucleotides read TGTGCCAGCATAGACAGGGAAGAGACCCAGTACTTC. Amino acid sequence: CASIDREETQYF. The chain has TRBV2 and TRBJ2-5, with 7 bases fitting TRBD1. The V gene end was trimmed by 7 bases and the J gene end by 3 bases; junction bases not matched to a gene: 2. The CDR3 totals 12 residues. The germline gives CDR1 SNHLY, CDR2 FYNNEI.

V usage is TRBV18 and J usage is TRBJ1-2; D gene unclear. Trimming removed 3 bases at V and 8 bases at J, with 10 bases between. Germline V lookup: CDR1 KGHSH, CDR2 LQKENI. The CDR3 runs to 12 residues. CDR3 residues: CASSPGPAGYTF. The CDR3 coding sequence is TGTGCCAGCTCACCGGGCCCTGCGGGCTACACCTTC.

The chain carries TRBV6-5 and TRBJ2-5; 9 bases match TRBD2. In germline, CDR1 is MNHEY, CDR2 SVGAGI. This CDR3 is built from 12 residues. In nucleotides, the CDR3 is TGTGCAACGACTAGCGGTACGGAGACCCAGTACTTC. It specifies CATTSGTETQYF.

This chain connects TRBV29-1 to TRBJ1-1; D remains unclear. Germline V gene sequence: CDR1 SQVTM, CDR2 ANQGSEA. The CDR3 is 13 amino acids. V lost 4 bases and J lost 0, with 9 bases in between. The DNA for the CDR3 is TGCAGCGTTGCGGGGATCATGAACACTGAAGCTTTCTTT. This gives the protein CSVAGIMNTEAFF. Drawing the rest from reference TRBV29-1 and TRBJ1-1, the complete variable domain is SAVISQKPSRDICQRGTSLTIQCQVDSQVTMMFWYRQQPGQSLTLIATANQGSEATYESGFVIDKFPISRPNLTFSTLTVSNMSPEDSSIYLCSVAGIMNTEAFFGQGTRLTVV.

The chain recombines TRBV30 with TRBJ1-3, with TRBD1 identical over 9 bases. The junction had 0 bases not matched to a gene; V was cut back by 5 bases and J by 4 bases. The CDR3 loop spans 12 amino acids. Germline CDR1 reads GTSNPN; CDR2 reads SVGIG (reference sequence). The CDR3 DNA follows: TGTGCCTGGGGGACAGGGGGAAACACCATATATTTT. Translation: CAWGTGGNTIYF.

V and J are TRBV27 and TRBJ1-3; D might be TRBD1 (6 bases). CDR1 and CDR2 (germline): MNHEY, SMNVEV (reference sequence). CDR3 length: 14 residues. V lost 6 bases to trimming and J lost 3 bases, with 12 bases between them. DNA of the CDR3: TGTGCCAGCAGGGACAGCAATTTTGGAAACACCATATATTTT. Protein: CASRDSNFGNTIYF.

The V call is TRBV10-2, the J call TRBJ1-5, with D possibly being TRBD1 (5 bases). The CDR3 is 17 amino acids. Trimming cost V 0 bases and J 4 bases, with 16 bases left between them. Germline V gene data show CDR1 as WSHSY and CDR2 as SAAADI. The DNA of the CDR3 is TGCGCCAGCAGTGAGTCGCTAGTCCAGGGCCTAAATCAGCCCCAGCATTTT. It specifies CASSESLVQGLNQPQHF.

V and J are TRBV7-2 and TRBJ2-3; 10 bases fit TRBD2. The germline CDR1 and CDR2 sequences are SGHTA and FQGNSA. V was pared by 5 bases and J by 4 bases, with 18 bases of the junction left unmatched. The CDR3 runs to 19 residues. The CDR3 spells CASSLLGGLALKGSDTQYF. CDR3 DNA sequence: TGTGCCAGCAGCCTTCTTGGGGGACTAGCGTTGAAAGGGTCAGATACGCAGTATTTT.

J is TRBJ2-5 and V is TRBV5-1, with 7 bases lining up with TRBD2. Per the germline V gene, CDR1 is SGHRS and CDR2 is YFSETQ. The CDR3 spans 14 residues. V trimming: 4 bases; J trimming: 2 bases; junction bases outside the gene matches: 5. The CDR3 here is CASSVSGKQETQYF. The CDR3, as DNA: TGCGCCAGCAGCGTAAGCGGGAAACAAGAGACCCAGTACTTC.

The V and J genes are TRBV5-1 and TRBJ1-2, with D uncertain. There are 14 residues in the CDR3. V lost 0 bases and J 2 bases, leaving 8 bases between the germline ends. The germline V gene encodes CDR1 SGHRS and CDR2 YFSETQ. In nucleotides, the CDR3 is TGCGCCAGCAGCTTGGCCCCAGGCAACTATGGCTACACCTTC. Its protein product is CASSLAPGNYGYTF.

The chain combines TRBV6-2 or TRBV6-3 with TRBJ2-5; 14 bases fit TRBD2. J gave up 5 bases and V 5 bases, and 16 bases lay outside the gene matches. The CDR3 consists of 19 residues. CDR1 MNHEY and CDR2 SVGEGT come from the germline V gene. The CDR3 is CASSNRRLAGGLRSETQYF. The CDR3 DNA follows: TGTGCCAGCAGTAACCGAAGACTAGCGGGGGGGCTGCGTTCGGAGACCCAGTACTTC.